Given below is one TCR beta chain in context. Its antigen is currently unknown. Expressed TCRB transcripts were sequenced, since all the RNA that had been isolated was reverse transcribed. Sequenced by immunoSEQ multiplex PCR; TCRdb stores in-frame clones only, minus some. The sample has 970,000 or so clones, roughly 15% seen once. This entry is derived from a study of beta chain features in type 1 diabetes. General study points: Patients with Type 1 diabetes showed moderately but significantly shorter TCRB CDR3s in all four CD4+ subsets. In these data, an HLA type influence on TCRB rearrangement remained unresolved.

Sequencing was carried out using naive CD4+ T cells from blood. This clonotype originated in a woman under 30 in good health.

The CDR3 coding sequence is TGTGCCAGCGTACCGGGAGAATGGAGCGAGCAGTACTTC. Translation: CASVPGEWSEQYF. The chain recombines TRBV2 with TRBJ2-7, with D perhaps TRBD2 (6 bases). Germline loops: CDR1 SNHLY, CDR2 FYNNEI. V lost 8 bases to trimming and J lost 6 bases, with 17 bases between them. CDR3 length equals 13 residues.